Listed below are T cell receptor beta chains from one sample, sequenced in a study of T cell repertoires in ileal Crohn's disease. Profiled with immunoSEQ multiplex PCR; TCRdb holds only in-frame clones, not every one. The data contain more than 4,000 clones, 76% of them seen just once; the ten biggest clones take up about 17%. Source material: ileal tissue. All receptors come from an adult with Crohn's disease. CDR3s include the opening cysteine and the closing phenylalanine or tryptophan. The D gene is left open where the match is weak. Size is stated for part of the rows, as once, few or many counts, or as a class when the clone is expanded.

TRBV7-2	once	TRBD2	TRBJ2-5	CASSRGLDGETQYF	TGTGCCAGCAGCCGTGGACTAGACGGAGAGACCCAGTACTTC
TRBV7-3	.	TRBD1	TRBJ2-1	CASSSDRAGYNEQFF	TGTGCCAGCAGCTCTGACAGGGCCGGTTACAATGAGCAGTTCTTC
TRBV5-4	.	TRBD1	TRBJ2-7	CASSQGQDMYEQYF	TGTGCCAGCAGCCAGGGACAGGACATGTACGAGCAGTACTTC
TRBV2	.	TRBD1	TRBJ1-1	CASSVQGARTEAFF	TGTGCCAGCAGTGTGCAGGGGGCGAGGACTGAAGCTTTCTTT
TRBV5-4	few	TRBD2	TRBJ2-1	CASSFSGSYNEQFF	TGTGCCAGCAGCTTTAGCGGGTCCTACAATGAGCAGTTCTTC
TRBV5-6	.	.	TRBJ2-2	CASSSPTLATNTGELFF	TGTGCCAGCAGCTCCCCTACCCTAGCCACCAACACCGGGGAGCTGTTTTTT
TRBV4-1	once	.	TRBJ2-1	CASSQLVRNEQFF	TGCGCCAGCAGCCAACTAGTGAGAAATGAGCAGTTCTTC
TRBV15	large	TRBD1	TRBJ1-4	CATSRLTGVNEKLFF	TGTGCCACCAGCAGGCTGACAGGGGTGAATGAAAAACTGTTTTTT
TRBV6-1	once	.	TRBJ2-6	CASSESISGANVLTF	TGTGCCAGCAGTGAAAGCATCTCTGGGGCCAACGTCCTGACTTTC
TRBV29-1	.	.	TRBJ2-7	CSVEGGVSYEQYF	TGCAGCGTTGAGGGGGGAGTGAGCTACGAGCAGTACTTC
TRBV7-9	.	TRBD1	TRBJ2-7	CASSDRDRDYEQYF	TGTGCCAGCAGCGACCGGGACAGGGACTACGAGCAGTACTTC
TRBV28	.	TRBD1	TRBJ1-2	CASSPGTDSYGYTF	TGTGCCAGCAGTCCGGGGACAGACTCATATGGCTACACCTTC
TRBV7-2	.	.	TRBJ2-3	CASSLNAVGSADTQYF	TGTGCCAGCAGCTTAAACGCGGTCGGGAGCGCGGATACGCAGTATTTT
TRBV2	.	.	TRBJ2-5	CASTQLGGQETQYF	TGTGCCAGCACCCAGCTAGGGGGACAAGAGACCCAGTACTTC
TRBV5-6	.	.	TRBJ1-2	CASSFWEGNYGYTF	TGTGCCAGCAGCTTCTGGGAGGGAAACTATGGCTACACCTTC
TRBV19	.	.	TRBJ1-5	CASSMWGDQPQHF	TGTGCCAGTAGTATGTGGGGGGATCAGCCCCAGCATTTT
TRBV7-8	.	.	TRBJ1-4	CASSTPGSRGEKLFF	TGTGCCAGCAGCACCCCGGGCTCCCGGGGTGAAAAACTGTTTTTT
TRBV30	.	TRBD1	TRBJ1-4	CAWDRGQWELFF	TGTGCCTGGGACAGGGGGCAATGGGAACTGTTTTTT
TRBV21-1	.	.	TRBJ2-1	CASSNLNGNEQFF	TGTGCCAGCAGCAACCTAAATGGCAATGAGCAGTTCTTC
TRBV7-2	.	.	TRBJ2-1	CASSSTGNRDEQFF	TGTGCCAGCAGCTCCACAGGGAATCGGGATGAGCAGTTCTTC
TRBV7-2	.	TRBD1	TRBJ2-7	CASSTKTGPYEQYF	TGTGCCAGCAGCACAAAGACAGGGCCCTACGAGCAGTACTTC
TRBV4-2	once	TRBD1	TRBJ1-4	CASSQLPGQGNEKLFF	TGTGCCAGCAGCCAACTACCGGGACAGGGTAATGAAAAACTGTTTTTT
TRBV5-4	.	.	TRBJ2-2	CASSGGVSTGELFF	TGTGCCAGCAGTGGAGGGGTGAGCACCGGGGAGCTGTTTTTT
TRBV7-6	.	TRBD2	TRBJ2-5	CASSLRTSWQQETQYF	TGTGCCAGCAGCTTAAGGACTAGCTGGCAACAAGAGACCCAGTACTTC
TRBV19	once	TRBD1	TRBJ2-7	CASRQGDSAYEQYF	TGTGCCAGTAGACAGGGGGACAGTGCCTACGAGCAGTACTTC
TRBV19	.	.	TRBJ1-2	CASMTQGYGYTF	TGTGCCAGTATGACGCAGGGCTATGGCTACACCTTC
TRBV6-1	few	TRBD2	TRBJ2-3	CASSELAGGPDTQYF	TGTGCCAGCAGTGAACTAGCGGGGGGGCCAGATACGCAGTATTTT
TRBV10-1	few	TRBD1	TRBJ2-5	CASSEQVGRGLYETQYF	TGCGCCAGCAGTGAGCAGGTGGGCAGGGGGCTCTACGAGACCCAGTACTTC
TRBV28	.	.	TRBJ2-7	CASSLAGYEQYF	TGTGCCAGCAGTTTAGCGGGATACGAGCAGTACTTC
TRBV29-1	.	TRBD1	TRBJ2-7	CSVEGDRGSYEQYF	TGCAGCGTTGAAGGGGACAGGGGTTCCTACGAGCAGTACTTC
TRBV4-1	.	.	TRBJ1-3	CASSPESFGNTIYF	TGCGCCAGCAGCCCAGAGTCATTTGGAAACACCATATATTTT
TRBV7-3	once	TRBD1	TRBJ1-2	CASSAGTGNGYTF	TGTGCCAGCAGCGCTGGGACAGGGAATGGCTACACCTTC
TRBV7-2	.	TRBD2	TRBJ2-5	CASSRSSGETQYF	TGTGCCAGCAGCCGTTCTAGCGGGGAGACCCAGTACTTC